A selection of T cell receptor beta chains follows, all from one sample in a study of CD8+ T cells in alopecia areata. Assay used: immunoSEQ multiplex PCR; TCRdb lists only in-frame clones, some missing. Of more than 150,000 clones listed, approximately 51% are singletons. The sequencing used CD8+ T cells sorted from blood, collected at approximately week 52, from a patient treated with tofacitinib. The receptors originated from a human donor with alopecia areata. CDR3s include the opening cysteine and the closing phenylalanine or tryptophan. The D gene is left open where the match is weak. The listing skips clone size in some rows; elsewhere it reads once, few, many or a size class.

d_call clone_size j_call v_call cdr3_nt cdr3_aa
. few TRBJ2-7 TRBV25-1 TGTGCCAGCAGTGATCGTGGATCGGGGGCCGAGCAGTACTTC CASSDRGSGAEQYF
. . TRBJ2-7 TRBV19 TGTGCCAGTGGAAGGGGGACACGTTGGTACTTC CASGRGTRWYF
TRBD1 few TRBJ1-2 TRBV29-1 TGCAGCGCAACCGGACAGGAGGTTTATTATGGCTACACCTTC CSATGQEVYYGYTF
TRBD1 . TRBJ1-3 TRBV7-2 TGTGCCAGCAGCTTAACGGCCAGGGGGCGCGGAAACACCATATATTTT CASSLTARGRGNTIYF
TRBD2 few TRBJ2-7 TRBV27 TGTGCCAGCAGTTTAGCCGGGGGGTTCTGGGAGCAGTACTTC CASSLAGGFWEQYF
. few TRBJ2-7 TRBV15 TGTGCCACCAGCGGCGTGGGAGACTACGAGCAGTACTTC CATSGVGDYEQYF
. once TRBJ2-3 TRBV7-3 TGTGCCAGCAGCTTAGACAGCCGGGATACGCAGTATTTT CASSLDSRDTQYF
. few TRBJ2-7 TRBV29-1 TGCAGCGTTGGAACCCAGGGCGTACGCGGGCACGAGCAGTACTTC CSVGTQGVRGHEQYF
. . TRBJ1-1 TRBV7-9 TGTGCCAGCAGCTCCCCCGACCGGGCGGGCACTGAAGCTTTCTTT CASSSPDRAGTEAFF
TRBD1 . TRBJ1-6 TRBV27 TGTGCCAGCAGTTTAGCCAGGACAGGGCGGTCACCCCTCCACTTT CASSLARTGRSPLHF
. . TRBJ2-1 TRBV6-5 TGTGCCAGCAGTTACTCGGAGGGGGAGAAGTACAATGAGCAGTTCTTC CASSYSEGEKYNEQFF
. . TRBJ1-6 TRBV27 TGTGCCAGCAGTCTTTATAACGTTTCACCCCTCCACTTT CASSLYNVSPLHF
. . TRBJ2-2 TRBV11-2 TGTGCCAGCGGACTGTCGAACACCGGGGAGCTGTTTTTT CASGLSNTGELFF
TRBD1 . TRBJ2-5 TRBV30 TGTGCCTGGAGTGTTGTAACAGGGGGGGAGACCCAGTACTTC CAWSVVTGGETQYF
TRBD1 few TRBJ1-2 TRBV30 TGTGCGGGGCCCCGGGGGACAGGTGGCTATGGCTACACCTTC CAGPRGTGGYGYTF
. . TRBJ1-1 TRBV25-1 TGTGCCAGCAGTGGAGGGGTAGGGAAAGCTTTCTTT CASSGGVGKAFF
TRBD1 . TRBJ1-6 TRBV9 TGTGCCAGCAGCTCCTGGACAGGGACTAATTCACCCCTCCACTTT CASSSWTGTNSPLHF
TRBD1 . TRBJ2-2 TRBV13 TGTGCCAGCAGCCCGGCCGGGACAGGAGCCGGGGAGCTGTTTTTT CASSPAGTGAGELFF
. . TRBJ1-2 TRBV5-6 TGTGCCAGCAGACAGGCCCTTAACTATGGCTACACCTTC CASRQALNYGYTF
TRBD1 few TRBJ1-3 TRBV7-2 TGTGCCAGCAGCTCCGTCGGACAGGGTGGAAACACCATATATTTT CASSSVGQGGNTIYF
TRBD1 . TRBJ2-7 TRBV10-3 TGTGCCATCAGTGCGACCCTTGGACAGGCCTACGAGCAGTACTTC CAISATLGQAYEQYF
TRBD2 few TRBJ2-1 TRBV7-2 TGTGCCAGCAGCGCGCGACTAGCAGCCTACAATGAGCAGTTCTTC CASSARLAAYNEQFF
. . TRBJ1-2 TRBV25-1 TGTGCCAGCAGCTACAGGGACTATGGCTACACCTTC CASSYRDYGYTF
. few TRBJ2-6 TRBV30 TGTGCCTGGAACGCTTGGCAGGGTTTCTCTGGGGCCAACGTCCTGACTTTC CAWNAWQGFSGANVLTF
. . TRBJ2-7 TRBV7-2 TGTGCCAGCAGCCCAACCGGGGGACAGTCCACCTCCTACGAGCAGTACTTC CASSPTGGQSTSYEQYF
. few TRBJ2-7 TRBV6-5 TGTGCCAGCAGTTACCTACAGGGCGGCTACGAGCAGTACTTC CASSYLQGGYEQYF
TRBD2 . TRBJ2-1 TRBV30 TGTGCCTGGAGTTACCTAGCGGGGGACAATGAGCAGTTCTTC CAWSYLAGDNEQFF
. . TRBJ2-1 TRBV30 TGTGCCCTTTATGTAGGCCTCCACTACAATGAGCAGTTCTTC CALYVGLHYNEQFF
. . TRBJ1-1 TRBV5-1 TGCGCCAGCAGCTTGGAGGGGATCGGGACTGAAGCTTTCTTT CASSLEGIGTEAFF
. . TRBJ2-3 TRBV9 TGTGCCAGCAGCGTCGCCAGGACTAGCACAGATACGCAGTATTTT CASSVARTSTDTQYF
TRBD2 . TRBJ2-1 TRBV9 TGTGCCAGCAGCGTAGAAACTAGCGGGGTGGATGAGCAGTTCTTC CASSVETSGVDEQFF
TRBD1 . TRBJ2-7 TRBV18 TGTGCCAGCTCACCAGAGCGACAGGGTACGAAAAGCTACGAGCAGTACTTC CASSPERQGTKSYEQYF
. few TRBJ2-1 TRBV7-9 TGTGCCAGCAGCCATCGCGGGGGCGAATACAATGAGCAGTTCTTC CASSHRGGEYNEQFF
. . TRBJ1-2 TRBV11-2 TGTGCCAGCAGCTTGACAGCTAACTATGGCTACACCTTC CASSLTANYGYTF
TRBD1 once TRBJ2-5 TRBV9 TGTGCCAGCAGCGTAGGAGGGGACAGGGTGGAGACCCAGTACTTC CASSVGGDRVETQYF
. few TRBJ2-7 TRBV30 TGTGCCTGGAGTGTCCGGGGAGGCGAGCAGTACTTC CAWSVRGGEQYF
TRBD1 . TRBJ2-1 TRBV4-3 TGCGCCAGCAGTAACCGACAGGGCAACAATGAGCAGTTCTTC CASSNRQGNNEQFF
. . TRBJ2-1 TRBV5-4 TGTGCCAGCAGCTTGGGTGTCTCTGTGTCCTACAATGAGCAGTTCTTC CASSLGVSVSYNEQFF
. . TRBJ1-4 TRBV18 TGTGCCAGCTCACGACAAGGGGCAACTAATGAAAAACTGTTTTTT CASSRQGATNEKLFF
TRBD1 . TRBJ1-5 TRBV30 TGTGCCTGGAACGACAGGGGCCATAGCAATCAGCCCCAGCATTTT CAWNDRGHSNQPQHF
TRBD1 . TRBJ2-7 TRBV6-1 TGTGCCTCCCGAGGATTGGACAGGGGGCCTTACGAGCAGTACTTC CASRGLDRGPYEQYF
. many TRBJ1-4 TRBV27 TGTGCCAGCAGTTCCGGCGACGGAAACACTCATGAAAAACTGTTTTTT CASSSGDGNTHEKLFF
. . TRBJ1-2 TRBV30 TGTGCCTGGAGTGCAGGGACCAACTATGGCTACACCTTC CAWSAGTNYGYTF
TRBD1 . TRBJ2-7 TRBV29-1 TGCAGCGTTGAATCTTTAGGGACAGGGGGTTACGAGCAGTACTTC CSVESLGTGGYEQYF
. few TRBJ2-3 TRBV7-9 TGTGCCAGCAGGGAGGGGGAGAGCACAGATACGCAGTATTTT CASREGESTDTQYF
. . TRBJ2-1 TRBV5-1 TGCGCCAGCAGTCCGGTGGGGGATTCCTACAATGAGCAGTTCTTC CASSPVGDSYNEQFF
. few TRBJ1-4 TRBV6-5 TGTGCCAGCAGTTACAGCGGGGGGGATGAAAAACTGTTTTTT CASSYSGGDEKLFF
. . TRBJ2-7 TRBV2 TGTGCCAGCTCAGGGGGGGACTACGAGCAGTACTTC CASSGGDYEQYF
. . TRBJ1-5 TRBV2 TGTGCCAGCAGTGGTGAGGACAATCAGCCCCAGCATTTT CASSGEDNQPQHF
. . TRBJ2-5 TRBV5-6 TGTGCCAGCAGCGACTTGGGGGAGACCCAGTACTTC CASSDLGETQYF
TRBD1 few TRBJ1-1 TRBV6-1 TGTGCCAGCAGTGCTGACAGGGGCACTGAAGCTTTCTTT CASSADRGTEAFF
. . TRBJ2-1 TRBV6-5 TGTGCCAGCAGTTACTCCGAGGGCAATGAGCAGTTCTTC CASSYSEGNEQFF
. few TRBJ2-5 TRBV29-1 TGCAGCGTTGACGTACCCGGAGAGACCCAGTACTTC CSVDVPGETQYF
TRBD1 . TRBJ1-5 TRBV7-8 TGTGCCAGCAGCTCTAAGACGACAGGGCGCAATCAGCCCCAGCATTTT CASSSKTTGRNQPQHF
. . TRBJ1-2 TRBV6-5 TGTGCCAGCAGTTACTCGCCCCGGAATGGCTACACCTTC CASSYSPRNGYTF
TRBD1 once TRBJ1-2 TRBV5-6 TGTGCCAGCAGCTTTGGGACAGGGATTACTTATGGCTACACCTTC CASSFGTGITYGYTF
. once TRBJ2-7 TRBV30 TGTGCCTGGACCCGGGCGAACGGCGAGCAGTACTTC CAWTRANGEQYF